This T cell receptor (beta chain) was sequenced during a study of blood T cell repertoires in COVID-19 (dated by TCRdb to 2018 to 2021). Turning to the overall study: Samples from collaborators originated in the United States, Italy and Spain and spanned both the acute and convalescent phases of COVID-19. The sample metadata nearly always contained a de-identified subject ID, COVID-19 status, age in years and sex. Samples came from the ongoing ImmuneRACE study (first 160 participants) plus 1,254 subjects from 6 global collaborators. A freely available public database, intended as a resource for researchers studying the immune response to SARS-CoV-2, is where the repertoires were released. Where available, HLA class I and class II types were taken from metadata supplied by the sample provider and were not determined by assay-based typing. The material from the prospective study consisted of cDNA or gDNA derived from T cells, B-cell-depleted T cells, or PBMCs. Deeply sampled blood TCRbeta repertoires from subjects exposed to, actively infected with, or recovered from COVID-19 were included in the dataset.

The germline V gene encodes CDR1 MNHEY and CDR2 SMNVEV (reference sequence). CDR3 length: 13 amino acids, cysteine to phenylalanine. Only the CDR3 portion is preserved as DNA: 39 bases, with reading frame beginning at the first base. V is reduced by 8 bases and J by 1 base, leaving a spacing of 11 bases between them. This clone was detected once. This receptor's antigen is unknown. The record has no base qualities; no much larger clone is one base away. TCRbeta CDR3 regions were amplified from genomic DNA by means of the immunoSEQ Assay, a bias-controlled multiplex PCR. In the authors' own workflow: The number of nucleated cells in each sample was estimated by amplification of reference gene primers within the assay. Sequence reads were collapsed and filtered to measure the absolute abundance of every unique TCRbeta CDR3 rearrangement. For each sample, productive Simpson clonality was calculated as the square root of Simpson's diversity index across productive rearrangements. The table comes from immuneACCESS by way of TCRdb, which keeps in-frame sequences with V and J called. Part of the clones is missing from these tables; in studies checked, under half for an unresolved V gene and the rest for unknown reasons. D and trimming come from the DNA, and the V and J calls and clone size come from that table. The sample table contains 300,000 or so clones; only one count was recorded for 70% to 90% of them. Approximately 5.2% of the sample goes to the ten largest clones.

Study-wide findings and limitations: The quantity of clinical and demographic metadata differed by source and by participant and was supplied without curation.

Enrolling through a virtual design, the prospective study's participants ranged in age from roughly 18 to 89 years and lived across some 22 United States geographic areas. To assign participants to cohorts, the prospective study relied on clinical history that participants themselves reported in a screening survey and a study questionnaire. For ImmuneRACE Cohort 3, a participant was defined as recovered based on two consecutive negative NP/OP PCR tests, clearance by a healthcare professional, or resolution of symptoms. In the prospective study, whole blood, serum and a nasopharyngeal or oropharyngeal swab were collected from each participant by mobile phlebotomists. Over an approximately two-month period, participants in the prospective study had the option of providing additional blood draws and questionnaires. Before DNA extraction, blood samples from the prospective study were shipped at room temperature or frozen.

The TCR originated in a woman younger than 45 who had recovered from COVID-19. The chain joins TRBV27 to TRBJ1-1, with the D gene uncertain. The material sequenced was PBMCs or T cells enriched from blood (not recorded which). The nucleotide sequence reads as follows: TGTGCCAGCTGGGTGGCAGGGAACACTGAAGCTTTCTTT. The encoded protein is CASWVAGNTEAFF.